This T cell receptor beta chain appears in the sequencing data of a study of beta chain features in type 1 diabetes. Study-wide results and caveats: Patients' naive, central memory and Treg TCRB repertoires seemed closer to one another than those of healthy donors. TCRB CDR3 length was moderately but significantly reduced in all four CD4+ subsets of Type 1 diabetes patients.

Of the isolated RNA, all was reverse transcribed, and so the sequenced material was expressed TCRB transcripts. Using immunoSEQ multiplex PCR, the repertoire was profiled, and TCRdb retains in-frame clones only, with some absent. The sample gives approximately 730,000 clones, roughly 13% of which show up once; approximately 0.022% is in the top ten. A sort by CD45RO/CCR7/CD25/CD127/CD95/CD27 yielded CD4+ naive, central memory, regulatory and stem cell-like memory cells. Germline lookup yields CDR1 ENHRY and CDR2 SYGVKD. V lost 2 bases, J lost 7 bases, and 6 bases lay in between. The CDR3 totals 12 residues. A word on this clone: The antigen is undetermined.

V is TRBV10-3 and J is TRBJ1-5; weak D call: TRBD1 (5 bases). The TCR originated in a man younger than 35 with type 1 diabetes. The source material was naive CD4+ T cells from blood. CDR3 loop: CAISEDSQPQHF. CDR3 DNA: TGTGCCATCAGTGAGGACAGCCAGCCCCAGCATTTT.